This T cell receptor beta chain was obtained from a study of lymphopenia after photon versus proton radiotherapy (dated by TCRdb to about 2019). For context, the study as a whole: The immunological effects of photon versus proton radiation therapy were compared in patients with gastrointestinal tumors who developed high-grade lymphopenia. The cohort included 20 or so patients with gastrointestinal tumors who developed lymphopenia after receiving either photon or proton therapy. The goal of the study was to characterize the differences between the two radiation modalities in how they affect the immune system. Overall study outcomes, separate from this receptor: Among patients across the cohort who died, overall survival time showed an inverse correlation with a larger post-nadir drop in TCR diversity. After the lymphocyte count nadir, repertoires from photon-treated patients showed oligoclonal expansion, particularly of CD8+ Temra cells, and this expansion drove the decline in diversity. The survival association was assessed only in patients who died, and better survival with proton therapy was presented by the authors as a possibility rather than a demonstrated result. Relative stability during treatment was observed in proton-treated patients, whereas loss of naive T cells and TCR diversity and gain of effector/memory populations were observed in photon-treated patients.

Via the germline V gene (reference sequence), CDR1 is MNHEY and CDR2 SMNVEV. V gives up 6 bases and J gives up 9 bases, and the segment between their germline ends measures 18 bases. The CDR3, cysteine through phenylalanine, is 15 amino acids long. Only the CDR3 region is kept as DNA, spanning 45 bases read in frame from base 1. Receptor libraries were prepared by the immunoSEQ multiplex PCR assay. Deep sequencing of rearranged TCR beta loci, alongside multiparametric flow cytometry, was used to profile T cell repertoires. As stored in TCRdb, this immuneACCESS dataset retains in-frame rearrangements with V and J assigned. A fraction of the clones does not appear; measured against another copy, unresolved V genes explain less than half of the discrepancy, and the remainder lacks a known reason. A total of roughly 49,000 clones appear in this sample, around 90% of them only once. The ten top clones hold 18% of the sample.

Note on this clone: The clone's antigen remains unknown. No quality values exist for individual bases; no much larger clone is one base distant.

Here the sequenced sample was peripheral blood, taken from a patient treated with photon-based radiotherapy. The sequence links TRBV27 to TRBJ1-6; tentative D gene TRBD1, with 5 bases matching. This receptor was taken from a woman aged 40 to 49 with cholangiocarcinoma. The CDR3 loop reads CASSFEGLGGSPLHF. The nucleotide sequence is TGTGCCAGCAGCTTTGAGGGACTTGGTGGTTCACCCCTCCACTTT.